This T cell receptor (beta chain) was captured by sequencing in a study of T cells in Graves' hyperthyroidism and ophthalmopathy. Trimming took 4 bases from V and 9 from J; bases not matched to a gene: 5. Germline V gene sequence: CDR1 GTSNPN, CDR2 SVGIG (reference sequence). CDR3 length: 13 residues. This clonotype was counted at least ten times. The investigators amplified TCR beta CDR3 regions from RNA transcripts. The HTBI primer set drove a first-round RT-PCR of the TCR CDR3. TCRdb re-derived calls from the multiplex PCR reads in MiXCR, one entry per CDR3 protein. This repertoire shows around 530,000 distinct CDR3 sequences, 15% to 20% found once; its top ten account for 17%.

This sequence joins TRBV30 and TRBJ1-6, with TRBD1 matching 8 bases. The sequence was obtained from a woman aged 18-29 years with Graves' ophthalmopathy. Sequencing was carried out using blood. The CDR3 region is CAWTGQGGSPLHF. DNA of the CDR3: TGTGCCTGGACCGGACAGGGAGGTTCACCCCTCCACTTT.